This TCR beta chain was identified in a study of technical replicates of blood from a few donors (dated by TCRdb to about 2017). Library construction relied on the immunoSEQ multiplex PCR assay. Here the immuneACCESS table is served through TCRdb, limited to in-frame sequences with V and J called. Missing clones are a known gap in these copies; in checked studies unresolved V genes cover under half, and the rest lacks a known reason. This sample has roughly 83,000 clones in its table, and around 94% of those were observed once. 0.25% of the sample goes to the ten largest clones. The V and J ends are trimmed by 2 bases and 2 bases, leaving 17 bases between them. CDR1 and CDR2, per the germline V gene, are SGHRS and YFSETQ. Including cysteine and phenylalanine, the CDR3 has 16 amino acids. The kept DNA is CDR3 alone, 48 bases in frame from the first base. About this clone itself: The antigen it recognizes is unknown. No per-base quality is available; no much larger clone lies one base away. Other DNA sequences in this specimen translate into the identical CDR3.

The clonotype was recovered from a human donor in good health. What was sequenced was T cells isolated from PBMCs. The chain is assembled from TRBV5-1 and TRBJ2-7; a tentative D match to TRBD1 spans 6 bases. The CDR3 region has the sequence CASSLRRSGGPYEQYF. The nucleotides read TGCGCCAGCAGCTTAAGGCGCAGTGGGGGCCCCTACGAGCAGTACTTC.